The 2 T cell receptor beta chains below all came from one sample that was sequenced in a study of response to subunit inactivated influenza vaccine. TCRdb analysed the RT-PCR reads with MiXCR anew, one entry per CDR3 protein. The top ten hold approximately 30% of the sample, which has fewer than 250,000 distinct CDR3 sequences, approximately 15% seen once. Sequencing used CD8+ T cells sorted from PBMCs, obtained 4 to 6 days after vaccination. The receptors stem from a man aged 50 to 60 who received an inactivated influenza vaccine.

This clonotype appeared many times. The chain carries TRBV5-5 and TRBJ2-1, with D tentatively TRBD1 (6 bases). V was shortened by 1 base and J by 2 bases, with 19 bases between the two germline ends. This CDR3 is 18 amino acids long. The V gene's germline CDR1 is SGHKS and CDR2 YYEKEE (reference sequence). CDR3 sequence: CASSLSVRGRGPYNEQFF. In DNA, the CDR3 is TGTGCCAGCAGCTTGTCGGTTAGGGGCAGGGGCCCCTACAATGAGCAGTTCTTC.

This clonotype was detected ten times or more. The chain recombines TRBV27 with TRBJ2-1; possibly TRBD1 for D (6 bases). The germline gives CDR1 MNHEY, CDR2 SMNVEV (reference sequence). Between the trimmed V and J ends, which lost 0 bases and 3 bases, there was a span of 9 bases. This CDR3 spans 15 amino acids. CDR3 coding DNA: TGTGCCAGCAGTTTATCGGGGGCCCTCTACAATGAGCAGTTCTTC. Its protein product is CASSLSGALYNEQFF.